The 10 T cell receptor beta chains presented below share a single source sample, sequenced in a study of T-cell reconstitution after alpha-beta-depleted transplantation in children. Molecular barcoding with unique molecular identifiers was used for the TCRbeta library. TCRdb itself ran the PCR reads through MiXCR, one entry per CDR3 protein. The sample has hundreds of thousands of distinct CDR3 sequences; about 9.9% are singletons. Sequencing was performed on peripheral blood, taken 180 days after TCRalphabeta/CD19-depleted stem cell transplant. The receptors derive from a male patient between 2 and 9 years old who had a stem cell transplant for chronic granulomatous disease, so the T cells may come from the graft donor.

This clonotype was picked up many times. The chain is built from TRBV20-1 and TRBJ2-2; D is uncertain. The CDR3 loop spans 12 amino acids. The germline V and J ends were trimmed by 0 bases and 7 bases, with 6 bases remaining between them. CDR1 DFQATT and CDR2 SNEGSKA come from the germline V gene (reference sequence). The CDR3, as DNA: TGCAGTGCTAGAGATCGAGTCGGGGAGCTGTTTTTT. This codes for CSARDRVGELFF.

This chain joins TRBV12-3 or TRBV12-4 and TRBJ2-2; D perhaps matches TRBD2 (7 bases). The CDR3 is 16 amino acids. V lost 7 bases and J 5 bases, leaving 20 bases between the germline ends. CDR3 DNA: TGTGCCAGCACCAAATCAAAAGGGGGGGGGACCGGGGAGCTGTTTTTT. Translation: CASTKSKGGGTGELFF.

This clonotype has at least ten counts. The genes are TRBV9 and TRBJ2-7; 8 bases line up with TRBD1. The CDR3 length is 16 residues. Germline values: CDR1 SGDLS, CDR2 YYNGEE. After removal of 0 bases from V and 7 bases from J, the junction contained 12 bases not matched to a gene. The CDR3 is CASSVEPGQGAREQYF. Written as DNA, the CDR3 is TGTGCCAGCAGCGTAGAGCCCGGCCAGGGGGCGAGAGAGCAGTACTTC.

There are many counts of this clonotype. The chain links TRBV5-6 to TRBJ2-1; D possibly corresponds to TRBD2 (5 bases). V shed 2 bases and J shed 15 bases, with 18 bases lying between them. The CDR3 spans 13 residues. CDR1 SGHDT and CDR2 YYEEEE come from the germline V gene. The CDR3 DNA reads TGTGCCAGCAGCTTCGCCGGGGTTATGAATGCGTTCTTC. It is translated as CASSFAGVMNAFF.

This clonotype occurred a few times. The J gene is TRBJ1-5, the V gene TRBV28, with D possibly matching TRBD1 (5 bases). Germline V gene data show CDR1 as MDHEN and CDR2 as SYDVKM. Trimming shortened V by 7 bases and J by 2 bases, and 12 bases separated the two germline ends. The CDR3 contains 14 residues. The CDR3 sequence: CASKKGDRNQPQHF. DNA of the CDR3: TGTGCCAGCAAAAAAGGGGATCGCAATCAGCCCCAGCATTTT.

This clonotype was seen ten or more times. This chain uses TRBV19 with TRBJ2-2; D may be TRBD2 (7 bases). Trimming took off 4 bases at V and 6 bases at J, with 12 bases between the two ends. Per the germline V gene, CDR1 is LNHDA and CDR2 is SQIVND (reference sequence). The CDR3 sequence is 14 residues long. The CDR3 nucleotides are TGTGCCAGTAGTACGGGGGGCGCGCCCGGGGAGCTGTTTTTT. This gives the protein CASSTGGAPGELFF.

This clonotype was recorded many times. V usage is TRBV27 and J usage is TRBJ1-4; weak D call: TRBD1 (6 bases). The germline CDR1 and CDR2 sequences are MNHEY and SMNVEV (reference sequence). CDR3 size: 14 residues. V was clipped by 8 bases and J by 8 bases, with 18 bases between them. The CDR3 is CASRRGGIEEKLFF. The CDR3 DNA reads TGTGCCAGCCGAAGAGGGGGAATTGAAGAAAAACTGTTTTTT.

Concerning this clonotype: Since a much larger clone is just one base distant, this may be a read error. V and J are TRBV5-1 and TRBJ2-1; TRBD1 matches at 8 bases. Germline V gene data show CDR1 as SGHRS and CDR2 as YFSETQ. This CDR3 region has 16 residues. The CDR3 coding sequence is TGCGCCAGCAGCCAAGGACAGGGCGTCTCCTACAATGGGCAGTTCTTC. Its translation: CASSQGQGVSYNGQFF.

Many counts were recorded for this clonotype. The chain employs TRBV29-1 and TRBJ2-1, with 13 bases identical to TRBD2. Germline-derived CDR1 and CDR2 are SQVTM and ANQGSEA. V shed 6 bases, J shed 8 bases, and the junction held 10 bases outside the gene matches. This CDR3 contains 15 residues. The CDR3 sequence is CSVSLLAGGPYEQFF. Written as DNA, the CDR3 is TGCAGCGTGAGCCTACTAGCGGGAGGGCCTTATGAGCAGTTCTTC.

This clonotype has a count of ten or more. The chain links TRBV11-2 to TRBJ2-3; TRBD2 might be the D (6 bases). V shed 5 bases and J shed 2 bases, with 23 bases lying between them. The CDR3 runs 18 residues. Germline V gene lookup returns CDR1 SGHAT and CDR2 FQNNGV. The CDR3 DNA follows: TGTGCCAGCAGCGGGCGGGCCTCTAGACTAGTGCCCACAGATACGCAGTATTTT. This encodes CASSGRASRLVPTDTQYF.